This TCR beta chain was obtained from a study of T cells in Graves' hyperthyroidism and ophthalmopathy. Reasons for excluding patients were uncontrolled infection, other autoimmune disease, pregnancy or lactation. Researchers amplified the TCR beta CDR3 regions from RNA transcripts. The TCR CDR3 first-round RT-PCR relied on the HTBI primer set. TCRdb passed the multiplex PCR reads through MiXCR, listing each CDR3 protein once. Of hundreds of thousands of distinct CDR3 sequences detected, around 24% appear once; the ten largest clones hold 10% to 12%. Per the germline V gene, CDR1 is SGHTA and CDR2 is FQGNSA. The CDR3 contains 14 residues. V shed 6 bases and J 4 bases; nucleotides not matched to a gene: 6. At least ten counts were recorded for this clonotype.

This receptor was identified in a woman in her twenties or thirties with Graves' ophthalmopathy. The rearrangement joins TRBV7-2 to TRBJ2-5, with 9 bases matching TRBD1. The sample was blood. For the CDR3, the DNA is TGTGCCAGCAGGAAGGACAGGGGCACAGAGACCCAGTACTTC. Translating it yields CASRKDRGTETQYF.